The clone carrying this TCR beta chain was observed a handful of times. Its antigen is unknown. The data were taken from a study of T-cell memory formation after mild COVID-19. Study results and caveats: Mostly located in CM and EM were contracting CD4+ clones, with contracting CD8+ clones located in EMRA. Pre-infection memory held some responding clones, suggesting pre-existing cross-reactive T cells responded.

A 5'RACE reaction primed in the constant segment made cDNA libraries of TCR alpha and TCR beta, and these carried sample barcodes and UMIs. TCRdb reanalysed the 5' RACE reads using MiXCR and keeps one entry per CDR3 protein. The data contain more than 75,000 distinct CDR3 sequences, approximately 23% of them seen just once; the ten biggest clones take up about 40%. V dropped 5 bases and J dropped 5; count of bases not matched to a gene: 8. This CDR3 comprises 15 residues. The germline V gene encodes CDR1 SNHLY and CDR2 FYNNEI. V gene TRBV2 combines with J gene TRBJ2-2; 7 nucleotides align to TRBD2. The sequence was collected from a man aged 18-30 years who had mild COVID-19 (a few samples of this study predate the infection). Cell type and time point are not known. The sequenced sample was PBMCs or a T cell subset sorted from them (not recorded which). The chain's CDR3 is CASSFGLELTGELFF. The DNA for the CDR3 is TGTGCCAGCAGTTTCGGACTAGAACTTACCGGGGAGCTGTTTTTT.